The clone carrying this TCR beta chain was seen a handful of times. Its cognate antigen is unknown. Different DNA sequences within this sample yield the same CDR3. This CDR3 has 16 amino acids. CDR1 and CDR2 from the germline V gene are SGHRS and YFSETQ. The trim removed 0 bases at V and 0 bases at J, leaving 0 bases unmatched. The investigators reverse transcribed all of the isolated RNA, so they sequenced expressed TCRB transcripts. Data came from immunoSEQ multiplex PCR; TCRdb stores just in-frame clones and leaves some out. The sample has 200,000 to 300,000 clones, approximately 11% seen once; the top ten hold 0.017%. These data belong to a study of beta chain features in type 1 diabetes. Whole-study results and caveats: For Type 1 diabetes patients, all four CD4+ subsets carried TCRB CDR3s that were moderately but significantly shorter.

J is TRBJ2-3 and V is TRBV5-1; the match to TRBD2 covers 11 bases. Sequencing input: naive CD4+ T cells from blood. This TCR was recovered from a man younger than 45 with type 1 diabetes. For the CDR3, the DNA is TGCGCCAGCAGCTTGGGACTAGCGGGGAGCACAGATACGCAGTATTTT. It codes for CASSLGLAGSTDTQYF.